The 29 T cell receptor beta chains below come from one sample, sequenced in a study of T cells in Graves' hyperthyroidism and ophthalmopathy (dated by TCRdb to the late 2010s). The library was generated by multiplex PCR. TCRdb names Illumina HiSeq 2000 as the instrument used. The TCR beta CDR3 regions were amplified from RNA transcripts. A first-round RT-PCR of the TCR CDR3 used the HTBI primer set with the Qiagen OneStep RT-PCR kit. The public sequencing data were trimmed at Q25 with fastp and processed into clonotypes with MiXCR by TCRdb, which kept only in-frame beta chains. Rows are unified per CDR3 protein, each entry keeping the most common DNA and genes. The sample table lists a few hundred thousand distinct CDR3 sequences, over 45% of them with a count of one. About 45% of the sample is held by the ten biggest clonotypes. Specimen: peripheral blood or thyroid tissue (not recorded which). The receptor set was obtained from an adult woman with Graves' disease, either hyperthyroidism or ophthalmopathy (not recorded which).

The V call is TRBV2, the J call TRBJ1-4; D gene uncertain. V was pared by 2 bases and J by 4 bases, with 11 bases between. The germline gives CDR1 SNHLY, CDR2 FYNNEI. The CDR3 is 15 amino acids. CDR3 residues: CASSELFQFNEKLFF. The CDR3 DNA is TGTGCCAGCAGTGAACTCTTCCAGTTTAATGAAAAACTGTTTTTT.

The chain recombines TRBV20-1 with TRBJ2-6; D is ambiguous. The V gene lost 4 bases and the J gene lost 0 bases, with 10 bases spanning the gap. The CDR3 length is 15 residues. Per the germline V gene, CDR1 is DFQATT and CDR2 is SNEGSKA (reference sequence). Here the CDR3 reads CSAKGPDSGANVLTF. In nucleotides, the CDR3 is TGCAGTGCTAAAGGGCCTGACTCTGGGGCCAACGTCCTGACTTTC.

This chain uses TRBV7-2 with TRBJ2-5, with D perhaps TRBD2 (6 bases). Trimming shortened V by 6 bases and J by 4 bases, and 9 bases separated the two germline ends. The CDR3 extends over 12 amino acids. Germline CDR1 reads SGHTA; CDR2 reads FQGNSA. The CDR3 reads CASRPGRETQYF. As DNA, the CDR3 is TGTGCCAGCAGACCCGGGAGAGAGACCCAGTACTTC.

The chain joins TRBV15 to TRBJ2-5, with 7 bases matching TRBD2. This CDR3 spans 16 amino acids. The germline gives CDR1 LNHNV, CDR2 YYDKDF (reference sequence). V gave up 1 base and J gave up 1 base; unmatched junction bases: 6. The CDR3 DNA is TGTGCCACCAGCAGAGTATATGGGGGGGTCCAAGAGACCCAGTACTTC. Its protein is CATSRVYGGVQETQYF.

This chain joins TRBV28 and TRBJ1-3; D is uncertain. Between the trimmed V and J ends, which lost 6 bases and 5 bases, there was a span of 17 bases. The CDR3 has 15 amino acids. Per germline, CDR1 MDHEN and CDR2 SYDVKM. CDR3 protein: CASSLGYLWRNTIYF. CDR3 nucleotides: TGTGCCAGCAGCCTCGGATACCTCTGGCGAAACACCATATATTTT.

This clonotype came up many times. V and J are TRBV10-3 and TRBJ1-1, with 8 bases that match TRBD1. The CDR3 runs to 14 residues. Germline CDR1 is ENHRY and CDR2 is SYGVKD. The J segment lost 1 base and the V segment lost 6 bases, leaving 4 bases of the junction unmatched. The CDR3 DNA sequence: TGTGCCATCAGCCGCGACAGGGGGAACACTGAAGCTTTCTTT. Its protein product is CAISRDRGNTEAFF.

The table lists this clonotype with many counts. The chain is built from TRBV19 and TRBJ1-1, with 8 bases aligning to TRBD1. V was clipped by 3 bases and J by 5 bases; unmatched bases: 5. Germline-derived CDR1 and CDR2 are LNHDA and SQIVND (reference sequence). CDR3 length: 14 amino acids. CDR3 DNA sequence: TGTGCCAGTAGTATCAACAGGGGGATGACTGAAGCTTTCTTT. Its translation: CASSINRGMTEAFF. Full variable domain (missing parts from reference TRBV19 and TRBJ1-1): DGGITQSPKYLFRKEGQNVTLSCEQNLNHDAMYWYRQDPGQGLRLIYYSQIVNDFQKGDIAEGYSVSREKKESFPLTVTSAQKNPTAFYLCASSINRGMTEAFFGQGTRLTVV.

This clonotype occurred many times. The rearrangement joins TRBV20-1 to TRBJ1-4; a possible D gene is TRBD1 (6 bases). V lost 6 bases and J lost 7, with 15 bases in between. The length of the CDR3 is 13 residues. Germline CDR1 DFQATT, CDR2 SNEGSKA (reference sequence). The CDR3 bases are TGCAGTGCCCACAAGGGGGAGGGTGAAAAACTGTTTTTT. Residues: CSAHKGEGEKLFF.

The J gene is TRBJ1-1, the V gene TRBV10-3, with 7 bases identical to TRBD1. The CDR3 runs 15 residues. V was clipped by 0 bases and J by 4 bases; unmatched bases: 5. Germline V lookup: CDR1 ENHRY, CDR2 SYGVKD. The CDR3 region has the DNA TGTGCCATCAGTGAGTCGACAGGGCCCACCACTGAAGCTTTCTTT. As protein: CAISESTGPTTEAFF.

A few counts support this clonotype. V usage is TRBV20-1 and J usage is TRBJ2-5, with TRBD1 matching 7 bases. Germline trimming cut 4 bases from V and 5 bases from J; bases unmatched to any gene: 7. Germline V lookup: CDR1 DFQATT, CDR2 SNEGSKA (reference sequence). This CDR3 contains 13 residues. CDR3 in amino acids: CSATDRPAETQYF. The CDR3, as DNA: TGCAGTGCTACGGACAGGCCCGCGGAGACCCAGTACTTC.

V usage is TRBV20-1 and J usage is TRBJ1-2, with D hard to call. Trimming stripped 0 bases from V and 8 bases from J, with 10 bases between. This CDR3 comprises 12 residues. Germline CDR1 is DFQATT and CDR2 is SNEGSKA (reference sequence). CDR3 DNA sequence: TGCAGTGCTAGAGAGTGGGCCTACGGCTACACCTTC. Translation: CSAREWAYGYTF.

The J gene is TRBJ1-6, the V gene TRBV10-3; D not certain. Trimming stripped 4 bases from V and 7 bases from J, with 11 bases between. CDR3 size: 14 residues. The V gene's germline CDR1 is ENHRY and CDR2 SYGVKD. The DNA for the CDR3 is TGTGCCATCAGTGCGGGAGGTTGGAATTCACCCCTCCACTTT. This gives the protein CAISAGGWNSPLHF.

This clonotype was seen only once. The rearrangement uses TRBV7-9 and TRBJ2-7; D not resolved. This CDR3 is 12 amino acids long. Germline V gives CDR1 SEHNR, CDR2 FQNEAQ (reference sequence). V dropped 6 bases and J dropped 6 bases, with 12 bases sitting between them. DNA of the CDR3: TGTGCCAGCAGAATGGGGTTTGTCGAGCAGTACTTC. Translated: CASRMGFVEQYF. Drawing the rest from reference TRBV7-9 and TRBJ2-7, the complete variable domain is DTGVSQNPRHKITKRGQNVTFRCDPISEHNRLYWYRQTLGQGPEFLTYFQNEAQLEKSRLLSDRFSAERPKGSFSTLEIQRTEQGDSAMYLCASRMGFVEQYFGPGTRLTVT.

V usage is TRBV20-1 and J usage is TRBJ1-1; a possible D gene is TRBD1 (6 bases). CDR1 DFQATT and CDR2 SNEGSKA come from the germline V gene (reference sequence). The CDR3 has 15 residues. CDR3 protein: CTPTQGRHMNTEAFF. The CDR3 coding sequence is TGCACCCCAACTCAGGGGAGACACATGAACACTGAAGCTTTCTTT.

This chain connects TRBV19 to TRBJ1-5, with a weak D call TRBD1 (5 bases). Trimming stripped 5 bases from V and 0 bases from J, with 17 bases between. Looked up from germline, CDR1 is LNHDA and CDR2 is SQIVND (reference sequence). The CDR3 has 17 amino acids. CDR3 in amino acids: CASSSQGTGDSNQPQHF. CDR3 nucleotide sequence: TGTGCCAGTAGTTCTCAAGGGACTGGGGATAGCAATCAGCCCCAGCATTTT.

The chain couples TRBV10-3 to TRBJ1-5; D may be TRBD1 (6 bases). The CDR3 is 13 residues long. Germline V gives CDR1 ENHRY, CDR2 SYGVKD. Trimming pared 8 bases from V and 9 bases from J, leaving 17 bases between. The CDR3 bases are TGTGCCATCCGGGAGGGGGTTACGTGGCCCCAGCATTTT. It translates to CAIREGVTWPQHF.

This clonotype has at least ten counts. This chain connects TRBV28 to TRBJ2-5; no clear D gene. The V and J ends lost 3 bases and 1 base respectively, with 9 bases between them. The CDR3 extends over 14 amino acids. Germline CDR1 and CDR2: MDHEN and SYDVKM. In DNA form, the CDR3 reads TGTGCCAGCAGTTTGGCCCTACGCCAAGAGACCCAGTACTTC. Translation: CASSLALRQETQYF.

CDR3 amino acids: CASSKTGLANVLTF. In DNA, the CDR3 is TGTGCCAGCAGCAAAACAGGGTTGGCCAACGTCCTGACTTTC. The chain links TRBV7-2 to TRBJ2-6; weak D call: TRBD1 (6 bases). Trimming pared 5 bases from V and 6 bases from J, leaving 11 bases between. This CDR3 contains 14 residues. Germline assignment: CDR1 SGHTA and CDR2 FQGNSA.

This clonotype has ten or more counts. The chain employs TRBV29-1 and TRBJ1-1; D unresolved. The CDR3 is 14 amino acids. The V gene lost 8 bases and the J gene lost 2 bases, with 18 bases spanning the gap. Germline lookup yields CDR1 SQVTM and CDR2 ANQGSEA. The CDR3 region has the DNA TGCAGCTTTGCCCGGACGCAGACCAACACTGAAGCTTTCTTT. It translates to CSFARTQTNTEAFF.

The rearrangement links TRBV7-2 to TRBJ2-7; weak D call: TRBD2 (6 bases). CDR3 size: 15 residues. V lost 4 bases and J 0 bases, leaving 13 bases between the germline ends. Per germline, CDR1 SGHTA and CDR2 FQGNSA. CDR3 sequence (DNA): TGTGCCAGCAGCTCCCCGCGGGACCACTCCTACGAGCAGTACTTC. It specifies CASSSPRDHSYEQYF.

Turning to this clonotype: The junction departs from germline at one end; a sequencing error may be responsible. This chain joins TRBV19 and TRBJ1-5; no reliable D call. CDR1 and CDR2 (germline): LNHDA, SQIVND (reference sequence). The CDR3 has 15 residues. The chain's CDR3 is CASSAELHSNQPQHF. The CDR3 coding sequence is TGTGCTAGTAGCGCAGAGTTACATAGCAATCAGCCCCAGCATTTT. Full variable domain (rest looked up from reference TRBV19 and TRBJ1-5): DGGITQSPKYLFRKEGQNVTLSCEQNLNHDAMYWYRQDPGQGLRLIYYSQIVNDFQKGDIAEGYSVSREKKESFPLTVTSAQKNPTAFYLCASSAELHSNQPQHFGDGTRLSIL.

This clonotype was counted only a few times. Because it lacks the conserved phenylalanine or tryptophan at the end, this CDR3 is likely a read error. No DNA is shown, since the ends of the CDR3 on it are uncertain; the CDR3 is the one TCRdb lists. CDR3 protein: CASSRGGRS. This chain uses TRBV6-5 with TRBJ2-2; TRBD1 is the table's D call and was not checked against the DNA. CDR1 and CDR2 from the germline V gene are MNHEY and SVGAGI. Inclusive of both ends, the CDR3 amounts to 9 amino acids.

This clonotype was picked up a small number of times. One junction end disagrees with the germline gene, perhaps due to a read error. This sequence joins TRBV20-1 and TRBJ1-5; D uncertain. This CDR3 spans 13 amino acids. Per germline, CDR1 DFQATT and CDR2 SNEGSKA (reference sequence). The CDR3 protein is CSARDQPGKPEHF. The CDR3 nucleotides read TGCAGTGCTAGAGATCAACCCGGTAAGCCCGAGCATTTT.

This clonotype was counted once. This rearrangement joins TRBV20-1 to TRBJ2-7; the match to TRBD2 covers 8 bases. J lost 3 bases, V lost 4 bases, and 11 bases had no gene match. The CDR3 sequence is 15 residues long. CDR1 and CDR2 from the germline V gene are DFQATT and SNEGSKA (reference sequence). DNA for the CDR3: TGCAGTGCTATGTTAGCGGGACAAGACTTCTACGAGCAGTACTTC. Translation: CSAMLAGQDFYEQYF.

CDR3 nucleotide sequence: TGCAGTGCTAGACCTGGGACAGGGGGTCGCCAGCCCCAGCATTTT. Amino acid sequence: CSARPGTGGRQPQHF. The chain is built from TRBV20-1 and TRBJ1-5; 11 bases map to TRBD1. The CDR3 spans 15 residues. Per germline, CDR1 DFQATT and CDR2 SNEGSKA (reference sequence). With V trimmed by 2 bases and J by 7 bases, 7 bases remained unmatched.

About this clonotype: One junction end disagrees with the germline gene, perhaps due to a read error. The chain carries TRBV7-8 and TRBJ2-7; 7 bases align to TRBD1. The CDR3 runs to 15 residues. CDR1 is SGHVS and CDR2 is FQNEAQ in the germline V gene. The CDR3 DNA is TGTGCCGGCAGTCCCCCGACAGGGAACTCCTACGAGCAGTACTTC. This translates into CAGSPPTGNSYEQYF. The whole variable domain, remainder taken from reference TRBV7-8 and TRBJ2-7, is GAGVSQSPRYKVAKRGQDVALRCDPISGHVSLFWYQQALGQGPEFLTYFQNEAQLDKSGLPSDRFFAERPEGSVSTLKIQRTQQEDSAVYLCAGSPPTGNSYEQYFGPGTRLTVT.

This clonotype was recorded once. V is TRBV15 and J is TRBJ2-5, with 9 positions matching TRBD2. Trimming removed 0 bases from V and 4 bases from J; junction bases left unmatched: 3. This CDR3 spans 15 amino acids. Germline V gene lookup returns CDR1 LNHNV and CDR2 YYDKDF (reference sequence). The CDR3 reads CATSRESGGRETQYF. CDR3 coding DNA: TGTGCCACCAGCAGAGAAAGCGGGGGGAGAGAGACCCAGTACTTC.

The rearrangement uses TRBV29-1 and TRBJ2-5, with TRBD1 matching over 7 bases. V was clipped by 3 bases and J by 5 bases; unmatched bases: 9. The CDR3 is 14 amino acids. CDR1 and CDR2 from the germline V gene are SQVTM and ANQGSEA. CDR3 sequence (DNA): TGCAGCGTTGACGGGCCTCTGGACAGGGAGACCCAGTACTTC. Amino acid sequence: CSVDGPLDRETQYF.

This clonotype was counted a single time. This chain connects TRBV9 to TRBJ2-3; 11 bases line up with TRBD2. CDR1 and CDR2 (germline): SGDLS, YYNGEE. This CDR3 contains 15 residues. V shed 0 bases and J 6 bases; nucleotides not matched to a gene: 3. CDR3 in DNA: TGTGCCAGCAGCGTAGATAGCGGGAGGGCGGATACGCAGTATTTT. The encoded protein is CASSVDSGRADTQYF.